In its sample, the clone carrying this TCR beta chain was seen a few times. The data are from a study of blood T cell repertoires in COVID-19. At the level of the study: COVID-19 samples, acute and convalescent, were from the United States, Italy and Spain. Sources were T cells, B-cell-depleted T cells, or PBMCs; the material itself was cDNA or gDNA.

Source study methods: The authors estimated nucleated cell counts from reference gene primer amplification. Assay: immunoSEQ multiplex PCR; the TCRdb copy retains only in-frame clones and omits some. That table furnishes V, J and clone size, whereas the DNA furnished D and trimming. The sample lists over 250,000 clones, about 89% occurring once. This CDR3 is 16 amino acids long. V was trimmed by 0 bases and J by 4 bases, leaving 15 bases between them. Germline V gene data show CDR1 as SGHAT and CDR2 as FQNNGV. The clonotype was recovered from a man aged 45-60 years with acute or convalescent COVID-19. The specimen sequenced was peripheral blood. The chain has TRBV11-2 and TRBJ1-1; no reliable D call. The CDR3 coding sequence is TGTGCCAGCAGCTTAGATCTTGTTCGACGGGTCACTGAAGCTTTCTTT. Translation gives CASSLDLVRRVTEAFF.